This T cell receptor (beta chain) was identified during a study of shared clonotypes between healthy human individuals. Study-wide background: Those who served as donors were a couple of women and three men between the ages of 18 and 49.

Deep level was the assay's run setting. The method was immunoSEQ multiplex PCR; TCRdb's version includes in-frame clones alone and lacks a portion of them. The table includes more than 550,000 clones, 55% to 75% detected once. Comment on this clone: Its antigen remains unidentified.

Points from the study as a whole: It was observed that 5% to 6% of naive CD4 clonotypes were shared across a handful of donors.

From germline, CDR1 is KGHSH and CDR2 LQKENI. The V gene end was trimmed by 4 bases and the J gene end by 0 bases; junction bases not matched to a gene: 5. The CDR3 contains 16 residues. The genes are TRBV18 and TRBJ2-2; 7 nucleotides align to TRBD1. The receptor was derived from a woman in her 30s in good health. The source material was memory CD4+ T cells sorted from blood. Subset: CD45RA-negative fraction. CDR3 sequence reads: CASSQSGTANTGELFF. CDR3 DNA sequence: TGTGCCAGCTCACAATCCGGGACAGCGAACACCGGGGAGCTGTTTTTT.